This T cell receptor beta chain was recovered during a study of T cell responses to AZD1222 COVID-19 vaccine. General study findings and limits: Only a handful of AZD1222 recipients, roughly six in all, had baseline seropositivity.

Here immunoSEQ multiplex PCR was the method, and the copy in TCRdb shows in-frame clones only, minus some. This table holds more than 100,000 clones, roughly 87% found once. Concerning this clone: Its target is unknown.

V was shortened by 2 bases and J by 0 bases, with 10 bases between the two germline ends. Germline loops: CDR1 LNHDA, CDR2 SQIVND (reference sequence). CDR3 length: 16 amino acids. The starting material was peripheral blood, obtained on day 0 of AZD1222 vaccination. The clonotype comes from an adult in good health. The J gene is TRBJ2-2, the V gene TRBV19, with D possibly TRBD1 on 6 matching bases. CDR3 loop: CASSIQQGTNTGELFF. Here the CDR3 DNA reads TGTGCCAGTAGTATACAACAGGGTACGAACACCGGGGAGCTGTTTTTT.